The clone carrying this TCR beta chain was recorded at least ten times. Its antigen is not known. Ophthalmopathy donors were characterized by moderate-to-severe activity, CAS of at least 3, NOSPECS of at least 4, and duration under 3 months. The sample comes from a study of Graves' ophthalmopathy and Graves' hyperthyroidism. Findings and caveats of the study: Among expanded thyroid clonotypes above 0.001 frequency, most also occurred in blood.

For repertoire sequencing, the TCR beta CDR3 regions were amplified from RNA transcripts. First-round RT-PCR relied on HTBI primers, and a second-round multiplex PCR came next. MiXCR, run by TCRdb on the multiplex PCR reads, gives a single entry per CDR3 protein. The sample lists a few hundred thousand distinct CDR3 sequences; 15% to 20% were seen once. Germline-derived CDR1 and CDR2 are MNHEY and SMNVEV (reference sequence). This CDR3 spans 14 amino acids. Trimming took 7 bases from V and 7 from J, leaving 20 bases between them. The sequence derives from a woman aged 18-29 years with Graves' ophthalmopathy. Sequenced: peripheral blood. V is TRBV27 and J is TRBJ2-7; no clear D gene. DNA of the CDR3: TGTGCCAGCACCACCCCGGGCAGAGGTGAAGAGCAGTACTTC. This translates into CASTTPGRGEEQYF.